This T cell receptor beta chain was found in a study of T cell responses to AZD1222 COVID-19 vaccine. Study-level findings and limits: At study baseline, merely five or six AZD1222 recipients were seropositive. In a largely white British group with more females than males, clonal diversity was possibly underestimated. There were repertoire samples only from the period after the peak T cell response.

The ends were cut back, 4 bases at V and 10 bases at J, with 16 bases in the middle. This CDR3 contains 14 residues. Germline-derived CDR1 and CDR2 are MNHEY and SMNVEV (reference sequence). Data came from immunoSEQ multiplex PCR; TCRdb stores just in-frame clones and leaves some out. The data hold about 120,000 clones, with 92% observed a single time. Comment on this clone: Its matching antigen is unknown.

Analyses pooled second doses at about 4 or about 12 weeks. The clonotype was recovered from an adult who received the AZD1222 COVID-19 vaccine. This chain links TRBV27 with TRBJ1-4, with no clear D. Sequences were derived from peripheral blood, sampled 28 days after the second AZD1222 dose. The CDR3 nucleotides read TGTGCCAGCAGTTACGACACCCCATGGGGAAAACTGTTTTTT. Translated: CASSYDTPWGKLFF.